The 25 T cell receptor beta chains presented below share a single source sample, sequenced in a study of T cells in Graves' hyperthyroidism and ophthalmopathy. RNA transcripts gave rise to amplified TCR beta CDR3 regions. The TCR CDR3 was amplified in a first-round RT-PCR using the HTBI primer set. TCRdb re-called the multiplex PCR reads through MiXCR, storing one row per CDR3 protein. This sample carries fewer than 350,000 distinct CDR3 sequences, 20% to 25% of them seen once, and the ten largest clones take around half. What was sequenced was blood. Every receptor here comes from a woman between 50 and 59 years old with Graves' hyperthyroidism.

In its sample, this clonotype was seen many times. The V and J genes are TRBV3-1 and TRBJ1-2, with D perhaps matching TRBD1 (6 bases). This CDR3 is 13 amino acids long. The germline V gene has CDR1 LGHDT and CDR2 YNNKEL (reference sequence). The V and J ends lost 6 bases and 7 bases respectively, with 15 bases between them. CDR3 DNA sequence: TGTGCCAGCAGGAGTGGACAGACCTCTGGCTACACCTTC. Translated, it gives CASRSGQTSGYTF.

This sequence joins TRBV27 and TRBJ1-1, with D possibly being TRBD1 (5 bases). The CDR3 has 12 residues. Germline assignment: CDR1 MNHEY and CDR2 SMNVEV (reference sequence). V gave up 6 bases and J gave up 5 bases, with 10 bases separating them. CDR3 residues: CASRQGGTEAFF. In nucleotides, the CDR3 is TGTGCCAGCAGGCAGGGAGGGACTGAAGCTTTCTTT.

In this sample, this clonotype turned up many times. V and J are TRBV7-9 and TRBJ1-1, with a tentative D call TRBD1 (6 bases). CDR3 length equals 12 residues. The germline V and J ends were trimmed by 0 bases and 10 bases, with 9 bases remaining between them. Germline loops: CDR1 SEHNR, CDR2 FQNEAQ (reference sequence). The CDR3 DNA reads TGTGCCAGCAGCTTAGCCAGGGGAAGAGCTTTCTTT. Translating gives CASSLARGRAFF.

This clonotype occurred many times. This rearrangement joins TRBV12-3 or TRBV12-4 to TRBJ1-2; D not certain. Trimming shortened V by 3 bases and J by 5 bases, and 4 bases separated the two germline ends. The CDR3 covers 11 residues. In DNA, the CDR3 is TGTGCCAGCAGTTTGCGGTATGGCTACACCTTC. Protein sequence: CASSLRYGYTF.

This clonotype was counted many times. V and J are TRBV7-2 and TRBJ1-2, with 9 bases lining up with TRBD1. The CDR3 extends over 15 amino acids. Germline assignment: CDR1 SGHTA and CDR2 FQGNSA. V was pared by 1 base and J by 9 bases, with 9 bases of the junction left unmatched. The CDR3 protein is CASSLGGDRAGSYTF. The CDR3 region has the DNA TGTGCCAGCAGCTTAGGTGGGGACAGGGCGGGAAGCTACACCTTC.

The V gene is TRBV7-2, the J gene TRBJ2-3, with 7 bases aligning to TRBD2. The CDR3 has 14 amino acids. Trimming at V came to 9 bases and at J to 6 bases, leaving 12 bases not matched to a gene. Germline V CDR1 and CDR2: SGHTA, FQGNSA. CDR3 sequence reads: CASSLTLLADTQYF. Written as DNA, the CDR3 is TGTGCCAGTAGCCTGACCCTACTAGCGGATACGCAGTATTTT.

This clonotype was detected only a few times. The junction departs from germline at one end; a sequencing error may be responsible. V is TRBV6-2 or TRBV6-3 and J is TRBJ2-7; 8 positions match TRBD1. Germline V gives CDR1 MNHEY, CDR2 SVGEGT. This CDR3 spans 17 amino acids. As DNA, the CDR3 is TGTGTCAGCAGAAAAGGGGTGGGGACAGGAGGCTCCTACGAGCAGTACTTC. Translating gives CVSRKGVGTGGSYEQYF.

This clonotype has only a few counts. The chain links TRBV6-1 to TRBJ2-4, with 7 positions matching TRBD2. Germline loops: CDR1 MNHNS, CDR2 SASEGT. The trim removed 5 bases at V and 9 bases at J, leaving 10 bases unmatched. CDR3 length: 14 amino acids. The CDR3 nucleotides read TGTGCCAGCAGTCCGCCCCTGACTAGCTTCATTCAGTACTTC. Translated, it gives CASSPPLTSFIQYF.

V usage is TRBV12-3 or TRBV12-4 and J usage is TRBJ1-3, with 10 positions matching TRBD1. V lost 6 bases and J lost 5; bases outside the gene matches: 4. This CDR3 region has 14 residues. CDR3 nucleotide sequence: TGTGCCAGCAGCGAGACAGGGGGCAGAAACACCATATATTTT. It yields the protein CASSETGGRNTIYF.

This clonotype has a count of ten or more. The chain carries TRBV12-3 or TRBV12-4 and TRBJ2-1; D uncertain. The length of the CDR3 is 12 residues. V was cut by 3 bases and J by 9 bases, with 9 bases left in between. The CDR3 loop is CASSFGGPEQFF. The CDR3 DNA reads as TGTGCCAGCAGTTTCGGTGGGCCTGAGCAGTTCTTC.

The DNA of the CDR3 is TGTGCCAGCAGTTACTCGGTGCCCTCTTCCTATTCACCCCTCCACTTT. It encodes CASSYSVPSSYSPLHF. V is TRBV6-5 and J is TRBJ1-6; D not certain. Trimming removed 0 bases from V and 8 bases from J, with 14 bases in between. This CDR3 has 16 amino acids. CDR1 and CDR2 from the germline V gene are MNHEY and SVGAGI.

This clonotype turned up a few times. The V gene is TRBV11-2, the J gene TRBJ2-1; D gene uncertain. Germline V CDR1 and CDR2: SGHAT, FQNNGV. Trimming pared 5 bases from V and 6 bases from J, leaving 11 bases between. The CDR3 has 13 residues. In DNA, the CDR3 is TGTGCCAGCAGCCGCTCTAGTTCCAATGAGCAGTTCTTC. Encoded protein: CASSRSSSNEQFF.

Ten or more counts support this clonotype. The chain employs TRBV2 and TRBJ1-1, with TRBD1 matching 8 bases. Per the germline V gene, CDR1 is SNHLY and CDR2 is FYNNEI. The CDR3 is made up of 15 amino acids. Trimming removed 3 bases from V and 5 bases from J; junction bases left unmatched: 8. DNA of the CDR3: TGTGCCAGCAGTGAGGGGCAGGGGGCAAGAACTGAAGCTTTCTTT. Its protein product is CASSEGQGARTEAFF.

There are many counts of this clonotype. CDR3 in DNA: TGTGCCAGCAGCTTAGGAGTTGGGACCCAGCAGTACTTC. Protein product: CASSLGVGTQQYF. V usage is TRBV7-9 and J usage is TRBJ2-7; D may be TRBD1 or TRBD2 (5 bases each). Germline assignment: CDR1 SEHNR and CDR2 FQNEAQ (reference sequence). V lost 1 base and J 8 bases, leaving 12 bases between the germline ends. The length of the CDR3 is 13 residues.

This clonotype was seen more than once but under ten times. The chain joins TRBV30 to TRBJ1-1; D uncertain. V was cut by 5 bases and J by 0 bases, with 10 bases left in between. The CDR3 has 13 residues. CDR1 and CDR2 from the germline V gene are GTSNPN and SVGIG (reference sequence). The CDR3 loop is CAWSSRVNTEAFF. CDR3 DNA: TGTGCCTGGTCCTCAAGGGTGAACACTGAAGCTTTCTTT.

This sequence joins TRBV5-1 and TRBJ2-7; 16 bases fit TRBD2. The CDR3 contains 14 residues. Germline CDR1 is SGHRS and CDR2 is YFSETQ. Unmatched junction bases numbered 3, after V lost 4 bases and J lost 8 bases. The CDR3: CASSGGLAGGKQYF. CDR3 sequence (DNA): TGCGCCAGCAGCGGGGGACTAGCGGGAGGGAAGCAGTACTTC.

This clonotype turned up a few times. A read error is possible here, since a much larger clone lies one base away. V gene TRBV11-3 combines with J gene TRBJ1-1, with D unresolved. Germline CDR1 reads SGHNT; CDR2 reads YENEEA. This CDR3 comprises 17 residues. The CDR3 DNA reads TGTGCCAGCAGCCTCGGATTGGGGAGAGGGATGAACACTGAAACTTTCTTT. Translation: CASSLGLGRGMNTETFF.

The rearrangement joins TRBV28 to TRBJ1-6; D is possibly TRBD1 (5 bases). The CDR3 length is 14 residues. Trimming removed 2 bases from V and 6 bases from J, with 8 bases in between. From germline, CDR1 is MDHEN and CDR2 SYDVKM. CDR3 nucleotide sequence: TGTGCCAGCAGTTTAGACAGCGGTAATTCACCCCTCCACTTT. As protein: CASSLDSGNSPLHF.

The DNA of the CDR3 is TGTGCCAGCTACGGGGGGGGCGAGCAGTACTTC. Translating it yields CASYGGGEQYF. The gene calls are TRBV18 and TRBJ2-7; 8 positions agree with TRBD2. CDR3 length: 11 amino acids. The germline gives CDR1 KGHSH, CDR2 LQKENI. With V trimmed by 7 bases and J by 6 bases, 2 bases remained unmatched.

The sample holds many counts of this clonotype. The chain has TRBV12-3 or TRBV12-4 and TRBJ1-2, with 9 bases aligning to TRBD1. The CDR3 is 16 amino acids. The J segment lost 4 bases and the V segment lost 6 bases, leaving 12 bases of the junction unmatched. CDR3 loop: CASSLVGTGIGYGYTF. In nucleotides, the CDR3 is TGTGCCAGCAGCCTAGTAGGGACAGGGATAGGCTATGGCTACACCTTC.

This sequence joins TRBV14 and TRBJ2-1, with TRBD1 matching 7 bases. Germline loops: CDR1 SGHDN, CDR2 FVKESK. The CDR3 has 17 amino acids. V was pared by 4 bases and J by 5 bases, with 14 bases of the junction left unmatched. The CDR3 spells CASSRLSQGVLDNEQFF. The CDR3 DNA reads TGTGCCAGCAGCCGGCTAAGTCAGGGGGTTCTGGACAATGAGCAGTTCTTC.

This clonotype was counted ten times or more. The chain uses TRBV11-2 and TRBJ1-2; unclear D gene. The CDR3 spans 14 residues. V shed 4 bases and J shed 4 bases, with 13 bases lying between them. Per germline, CDR1 SGHAT and CDR2 FQNNGV. The CDR3 protein is CASSSGPPGYGYTF. In DNA, the CDR3 is TGTGCCAGCAGCTCCGGACCCCCAGGCTATGGCTACACCTTC.

This clonotype has a count of ten or more. This rearrangement joins TRBV7-9 to TRBJ2-5; D gene unclear. The CDR3 has 14 amino acids. Germline lookup yields CDR1 SEHNR and CDR2 FQNEAQ (reference sequence). V dropped 2 bases and J dropped 3 bases, with 10 bases sitting between them. The CDR3 sequence is CASSLNSGKETQYF. The CDR3 nucleotides are TGTGCCAGCAGCTTAAATTCAGGAAAAGAGACCCAGTACTTC.

The chain has TRBV28 and TRBJ1-1, with D perhaps TRBD1 (5 bases). Germline V gives CDR1 MDHEN, CDR2 SYDVKM. V lost 5 bases, J lost 4 bases, and 17 bases lay in between. The CDR3 totals 15 residues. The CDR3 here is CASSGGVGAPTEAFF. Here the CDR3 DNA reads TGTGCCAGCAGTGGGGGAGTTGGGGCGCCCACTGAAGCTTTCTTT.

This clonotype was detected only a few times. This rearrangement joins TRBV11-2 to TRBJ1-4, with D tentatively TRBD1 (6 bases). The V gene's germline CDR1 is SGHAT and CDR2 FQNNGV. This CDR3 comprises 11 residues. V lost 6 bases and J lost 14, with 13 bases in between. The CDR3, as DNA: TGTGCCAGCAGGGCGGGGACATCTCTGTTTTTT. Translating it yields CASRAGTSLFF.